This is a list of T cell receptor beta chains from one sample in a study of response to subunit inactivated influenza vaccine. MiXCR, run by TCRdb on the RT-PCR reads, gives a single entry per CDR3 protein. The table shows 300,000 to 350,000 distinct CDR3 sequences, with about 20% occurring only once. Sequences were derived from PBMCs from blood, sampled 21 months after vaccination. The receptors stem from a man between 50 and 69 years old who received an inactivated influenza vaccine. Each CDR3 is given with its conserved first and last residue. D genes are given only for firm matches. Size tells how often a clone was seen (once, few, many) or the class of an expanded clone, and some rows leave it out.

-	TRBV5-4	-	TRBJ1-2	CASSLEVNYGYTF	TGTGCCAGCAGCTTGGAGGTTAACTATGGCTACACCTTC
-	TRBV4-3	TRBD1	TRBJ1-2	CASSQLMDREDYGYTF	TGCGCCAGCAGCCAACTAATGGACAGGGAAGATTATGGCTACACCTTC
once	TRBV7-2	-	TRBJ2-5	CASSFQTIGETQYF	TGTGCCAGCAGCTTCCAGACCATTGGGGAGACCCAGTACTTC
few	TRBV15	TRBD1	TRBJ2-3	CATSRDQGAKDTQYF	TGTGCCACCAGCAGAGATCAGGGGGCAAAAGATACGCAGTATTTT
few	TRBV4-1	TRBD1	TRBJ1-2	CASSQGQGINYGYTF	TGCGCCAGCAGCCAAGGACAGGGCATTAACTATGGCTACACCTTC
-	TRBV12-3/TRBV12-4	-	TRBJ2-1	CASSKGAGTYNEQFF	TGTGCCAGCAGTAAAGGGGCAGGGACCTACAATGAGCAGTTCTTC
many	TRBV6-5	-	TRBJ1-3	CASSSNNRVGNTIYF	TGTGCCAGCAGTTCAAACAACAGGGTGGGAAACACCATATATTTT
many	TRBV10-3	TRBD1	TRBJ1-1	CAITNAGTGMTEAFF	TGTGCCATCACTAACGCCGGGACAGGGATGACTGAAGCTTTCTTT
few	TRBV3-1	-	TRBJ1-4	CASSQDLGKLFF	TGTGCCAGCAGCCAAGATCTAGGGAAACTGTTTTTT
-	TRBV5-5	-	TRBJ1-2	CASSLERNTYGYTF	TGTGCCAGCAGCTTGGAACGGAATACCTATGGCTACACCTTC
-	TRBV12-3/TRBV12-4	TRBD1	TRBJ2-7	CASSFSQGFLSYEQYF	TGTGCCAGCAGTTTTTCACAGGGGTTTCTCTCCTACGAGCAGTACTTC
few	TRBV10-2	TRBD1	TRBJ1-2	CASSDSGPDRAGYGYTF	TGCGCCAGCAGTGATTCCGGCCCGGACAGGGCGGGCTATGGCTACACCTTC
few	TRBV4-1	-	TRBJ2-5	CASSHLLGGGRETQYF	TGCGCCAGCAGCCACCTATTAGGTGGGGGCCGAGAGACCCAGTACTTC
few	TRBV28	-	TRBJ1-6	CASSLPHEAGHNSPLHF	TGTGCCAGCAGTTTACCCCATGAGGCAGGGCATAATTCACCCCTCCACTTT
-	TRBV5-1	TRBD2	TRBJ2-3	CASSLILAGDADTQYF	TGCGCCAGCAGCTTGATTCTAGCGGGGGACGCAGATACGCAGTATTTT
-	TRBV5-1	TRBD1	TRBJ1-2	CASSLDAYRGPVYGYTF	TGCGCCAGCAGCTTGGATGCTTACAGGGGGCCTGTCTATGGCTACACCTTC
few	TRBV4-3	-	TRBJ2-2	CASSTDWSNTGELFF	TGCGCCAGCAGCACAGACTGGTCGAACACCGGGGAGCTGTTTTTT